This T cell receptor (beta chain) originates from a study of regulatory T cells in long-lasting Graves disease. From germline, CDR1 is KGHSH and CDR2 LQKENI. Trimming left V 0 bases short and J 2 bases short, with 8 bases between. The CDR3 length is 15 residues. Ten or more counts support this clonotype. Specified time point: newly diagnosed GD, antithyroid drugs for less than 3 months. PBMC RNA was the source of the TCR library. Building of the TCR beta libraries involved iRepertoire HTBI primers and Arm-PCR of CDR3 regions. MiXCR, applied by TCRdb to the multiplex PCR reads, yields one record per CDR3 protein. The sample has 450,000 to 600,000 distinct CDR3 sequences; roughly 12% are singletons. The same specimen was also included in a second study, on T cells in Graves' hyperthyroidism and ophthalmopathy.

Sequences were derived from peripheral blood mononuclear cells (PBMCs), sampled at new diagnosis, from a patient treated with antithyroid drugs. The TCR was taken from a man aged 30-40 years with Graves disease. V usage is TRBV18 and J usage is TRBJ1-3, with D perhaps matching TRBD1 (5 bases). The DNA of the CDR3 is TGTGCCAGCTCACCACCGGGGGAAGCTGGAAACACCATATATTTT. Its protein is CASSPPGEAGNTIYF.